This T cell receptor (beta chain) was sequenced during a study of tumor-infiltrating lymphocytes in primary liver carcinoma. Turning to the study itself: Among the tumors, stages were T1-T3 N0M0 and sizes about 4 to 11 cm.

Unsorted bulk tissue (roughly 19-30 mg) underwent RNA and DNA co-extraction. CDR1 and CDR2 from the germline V gene are SGHAT and FQDESV (reference sequence). This CDR3 comprises 12 residues. Points from the study as a whole: The top-250-clone fraction was significantly higher in tumors than in blood (p = 0.039). The study found only about 7.5-25% of top clones in all five tumor regions.

Only a few counts were recorded for this clonotype. The target antigen is unknown. A read error may produce the germline difference seen at one junction end. The authors made TCR beta cDNA from approximately 500 ng total RNA with a constant-region primer. The TCR beta library was amplified through three nested multiplex PCR rounds in a modified ARM-PCR procedure. Running around 9 cycles apiece, the first two PCR rounds relied on TRBV1-TRBV30 forward primers together with a C-beta reverse primer. In TCRdb, the multiplex PCR reads were re-called with MiXCR into one record per CDR3 protein. The sample has tens of thousands of distinct CDR3 sequences; 70% to 80% are singletons.

The chain recombines TRBV11-1 with TRBJ2-7; no firm D call. The sample taken for sequencing was liver tumor tissue from sampling region 5. Regarding subset: tumor region T5, tumor centre. The clonotype originates from a woman in her 30s with primary liver carcinoma and hepatitis B virus infection. The CDR3 DNA reads as TGTACCAGCAGTTTCATGGGTTACGAGCAATACTTC. Amino acids: CTSSFMGYEQYF.